What follows are 30 T cell receptor beta chains derived from one specimen sequenced in a study of cytomegalovirus exposure and HLA in healthy donors. PCR amplification relied on 60 Vbeta primers (plus 13 Jbeta primers). The protocol was immunoSEQ multiplex PCR, while the TCRdb copy is restricted to in-frame clones and leaves out a portion. Altogether 95,000 to 150,000 clones are present, 60% to 75% being singletons, with the ten largest covering 4.2%. Sequences were obtained from PBMCs. The receptors derive from a woman aged 50 to 60 in good health and CMV-seropositive.

Written as DNA, the CDR3 is TGTGCCAGCAACTTGGGCGGGAGCAACAATGAGCAGTTCTTC. Encoded protein: CASNLGGSNNEQFF. The rearrangement links TRBV7-8 to TRBJ2-1; 7 bases match TRBD2. The CDR3 is made up of 14 amino acids. The V and J ends lost 7 bases and 5 bases, in that order; junction bases with no gene match: 8. Germline V gene lookup returns CDR1 SGHVS and CDR2 FQNEAQ.

V and J are TRBV30 and TRBJ2-7, with TRBD1 identical over 8 bases. The V gene end was trimmed by 5 bases and the J gene end by 3 bases; junction bases not matched to a gene: 0. The CDR3 is made up of 11 amino acids. Per the germline V gene, CDR1 is GTSNPN and CDR2 is SVGIG (reference sequence). CDR3 nucleotides: TGTGCCTGGGGGACAGGCTACGAGCAGTACTTC. It specifies CAWGTGYEQYF. Full variable domain (outside the CDR3, taken from reference TRBV30 and TRBJ2-7): SQTIHQWPATLVQPVGSPLSLECTVEGTSNPNLYWYRQAAGRGLQLLFYSVGIGQISSEVPQNLSASRPQDRQFILSSKKLLLSDSGFYLCAWGTGYEQYFGPGTRLTVT.

The V call is TRBV30, the J call TRBJ2-4, with a tentative D call TRBD2 (6 bases). Germline assignment: CDR1 GTSNPN and CDR2 SVGIG (reference sequence). Trimming removed 5 bases from V and 8 bases from J, with 16 bases in between. The CDR3 has 13 amino acids. The CDR3 DNA reads TGTGCCTGGGCCCGGAGGGCTGGAGACATTCAGTACTTC. It encodes CAWARRAGDIQYF. The full variable domain, with the rest looked up from reference TRBV30 and TRBJ2-4, is SQTIHQWPATLVQPVGSPLSLECTVEGTSNPNLYWYRQAAGRGLQLLFYSVGIGQISSEVPQNLSASRPQDRQFILSSKKLLLSDSGFYLCAWARRAGDIQYFGAGTRLSVL.

This rearrangement joins TRBV6-5 to TRBJ2-5, with D unresolved. Looked up from germline, CDR1 is MNHEY and CDR2 is SVGAGI. The V gene lost 7 bases and the J gene lost 3 bases, with 12 bases spanning the gap. The CDR3 covers 13 residues. The CDR3 spells CASTQAQEETQYF. CDR3 bases: TGTGCCAGCACTCAAGCCCAGGAAGAGACCCAGTACTTC.

The V and J genes are TRBV7-9 and TRBJ2-7; 8 bases map to TRBD1. Germline trimming cut 1 base from V and 2 bases from J; bases unmatched to any gene: 7. This CDR3 contains 16 residues. The germline V gene encodes CDR1 SEHNR and CDR2 FQNEAQ (reference sequence). In nucleotides, the CDR3 is TGTGCCAGCAGCTTAGGGGGATGGGACAGGACCTACGAGCAGTACTTC. It codes for CASSLGGWDRTYEQYF.

The rearrangement joins TRBV4-1 to TRBJ1-6; 7 nucleotides agree with TRBD1. V gave up 0 bases and J gave up 10 bases; unmatched junction bases: 15. Germline CDR1 MGHRA, CDR2 YSYEKL. The CDR3 is 18 amino acids. The DNA for the CDR3 is TGCGCCAGCAGCCAAGATCGAGTCCAAGGGGGCGCGATCTCACCCCTCCACTTT. Protein: CASSQDRVQGGAISPLHF.

This chain links TRBV6-1 with TRBJ2-7; D call uncertain. The CDR3 runs to 13 residues. The V and J ends lost 8 bases and 1 base respectively, with 12 bases between them. Germline loops: CDR1 MNHNS, CDR2 SASEGT. CDR3: CASGDGRSYEQYF. CDR3 in DNA: TGTGCCAGCGGAGACGGCCGATCCTACGAGCAGTACTTC.

This sequence joins TRBV10-1 and TRBJ2-3; tentatively, D is TRBD1 (6 bases). V was shortened by 2 bases and J by 1 base, with 10 bases between the two germline ends. Germline CDR1 and CDR2: WNHNN and SYGVQD (reference sequence). This CDR3 has 15 amino acids. This CDR3 reads CASSEGQFGTDTQYF. CDR3 sequence (DNA): TGCGCCAGCAGTGAGGGACAGTTCGGCACAGATACGCAGTATTTT.

This chain's CDR3 is CASSTRKQGADEKLFF. As DNA, the CDR3 is TGTGCCAGCAGTACTCGGAAACAGGGGGCTGATGAAAAACTGTTTTTT. The chain has TRBV27 and TRBJ1-4; 9 positions agree with TRBD1. The germline CDR1 and CDR2 sequences are MNHEY and SMNVEV (reference sequence). The CDR3 runs to 16 residues. Losses at the gene ends were 5 bases for V and 6 bases for J; bases not matched to a gene: 10.

J is TRBJ1-2 and V is TRBV6-5; 7 positions agree with TRBD1. Germline V gene sequence: CDR1 MNHEY, CDR2 SVGAGI. CDR3 length: 13 amino acids. V was pared by 6 bases and J by 6 bases, with 7 bases of the junction left unmatched. CDR3 region: CASRHRGSHGYTF. CDR3 in DNA: TGTGCCAGCAGACACAGGGGTAGCCATGGCTACACCTTC.

This chain connects TRBV28 to TRBJ1-5; D call uncertain. Germline CDR1 MDHEN, CDR2 SYDVKM. The CDR3 runs to 16 residues. The germline V and J ends were trimmed by 0 bases and 4 bases, with 13 bases remaining between them. The CDR3 spells CASSLWRGNENQPQHF. The CDR3 region has the DNA TGTGCCAGCAGTTTATGGCGAGGGAACGAAAATCAGCCCCAGCATTTT.

The chain uses TRBV28 and TRBJ1-2; D might be TRBD1 (6 bases). The CDR3 totals 13 residues. Germline CDR1 and CDR2: MDHEN and SYDVKM. The V end was cut by 6 bases, the J end by 5 bases, with 13 bases between. The CDR3 region has the DNA TGTGCCAGCAGCCCTACAGGGTCGTATGGCTACACCTTC. Translation: CASSPTGSYGYTF.

The V gene is TRBV20-1, the J gene TRBJ2-3; D unresolved. The CDR3 is 11 amino acids. V lost 3 bases and J 5 bases, leaving 6 bases between the germline ends. Per germline, CDR1 DFQATT and CDR2 SNEGSKA (reference sequence). The CDR3 bases are TGCAGTGCTAGTAACAGAGATACGCAGTATTTT. Its protein product is CSASNRDTQYF.

The chain is built from TRBV6-5 and TRBJ2-5; tentatively, D is TRBD2 (5 bases). Trimming stripped 0 bases from V and 0 bases from J, with 11 bases between. Germline values: CDR1 MNHEY, CDR2 SVGAGI. This CDR3 region has 16 residues. The CDR3 reads CASSYSITGNQETQYF. CDR3 coding DNA: TGTGCCAGCAGTTACTCGATAACGGGGAACCAAGAGACCCAGTACTTC.

The chain has TRBV28 and TRBJ2-7, with D unclear. Germline assignment: CDR1 MDHEN and CDR2 SYDVKM. The length of the CDR3 is 12 residues. V was pared by 2 bases and J by 4 bases, with 6 bases between. As DNA, the CDR3 is TGTGCCAGCAGTTTAGACACTTACGAGCAGTACTTC. This sequence encodes CASSLDTYEQYF.

CDR3 in amino acids: CASSEMGGASYEQYF. In nucleotides, the CDR3 is TGTGCCAGCAGTGAAATGGGGGGGGCCTCCTACGAGCAGTACTTC. The chain uses TRBV6-1 and TRBJ2-7, with a possible D match to TRBD2 (7 bases). Germline V CDR1 and CDR2: MNHNS, SASEGT. Trimming cost V 2 bases and J 0 bases, with 11 bases left between them. The CDR3 has 15 amino acids.

V and J are TRBV9 and TRBJ2-5; D is uncertain. The CDR3 is 15 residues long. V was pared by 4 bases and J by 2 bases, with 15 bases between. Germline V CDR1 and CDR2: SGDLS, YYNGEE. CDR3 loop: CASSQRRSKQETQYF. CDR3 bases: TGTGCCAGCAGCCAGCGTCGGAGTAAACAAGAGACCCAGTACTTC.

The rearrangement joins TRBV11-3 to TRBJ2-5; 8 bases agree with TRBD2. The trim removed 1 base at V and 5 bases at J, leaving 12 bases unmatched. Germline values: CDR1 SGHNT, CDR2 YENEEA. The CDR3 totals 17 residues. The CDR3: CASSLGSWGLGAETQYF. In DNA form, the CDR3 reads TGTGCCAGCAGCTTAGGGAGCTGGGGACTAGGAGCTGAGACCCAGTACTTC.

V usage is TRBV5-1 and J usage is TRBJ2-3, with a tentative D call TRBD2 (6 bases). The CDR3 loop spans 16 amino acids. The V end was cut by 0 bases, the J end by 6 bases, with 17 bases between. The germline gives CDR1 SGHRS, CDR2 YFSETQ. This CDR3 reads CASSLAPGLQGDTQYF. The CDR3 DNA follows: TGCGCCAGCAGCTTGGCCCCGGGACTCCAAGGGGATACGCAGTATTTT.

The rearrangement joins TRBV10-1 to TRBJ2-1, with 10 bases aligning to TRBD1. The germline V gene has CDR1 WNHNN and CDR2 SYGVQD (reference sequence). The CDR3 sequence is 16 residues long. V lost 1 base to trimming and J lost 1 base; unmatched junction nucleotides: 1. CDR3 DNA: TGCGCCAGCAGTGAGTTGGGACAGGGGTCCTACAATGAGCAGTTCTTC. Its translation: CASSELGQGSYNEQFF.

The gene calls are TRBV11-2 and TRBJ1-5; D remains unclear. The ends were cut back, 4 bases at V and 3 bases at J, with 10 bases in the middle. Looked up from germline, CDR1 is SGHAT and CDR2 is FQNNGV. There are 14 residues in the CDR3. The CDR3 DNA sequence: TGTGCCAGCAGCTCCGTTGGGCTCAATCAGCCCCAGCATTTT. Encoded protein: CASSSVGLNQPQHF.

The chain has TRBV6-6 and TRBJ2-1, with D maybe TRBD1 (6 bases). Germline V gives CDR1 MNHNY, CDR2 SVGAGI (reference sequence). Between the trimmed V and J ends, which lost 5 bases and 0 bases, there was a span of 14 bases. The length of the CDR3 is 16 residues. The CDR3 reads CASSLRTVSSYNEQFF. CDR3 DNA: TGTGCCAGCAGTCTTAGGACAGTGAGCTCCTACAATGAGCAGTTCTTC.

The chain employs TRBV6-5 and TRBJ1-6, with TRBD1 matching 8 bases. With V trimmed by 5 bases and J by 7 bases, 7 bases remained unmatched. Germline CDR1 reads MNHEY; CDR2 reads SVGAGI. The CDR3 length is 15 residues. The CDR3 nucleotides are TGTGCCAGCAGTAACGACAGGGGAAGGAATTCACCCCTCCACTTT. Its protein product is CASSNDRGRNSPLHF.

This clone was counted a few times. V usage is TRBV30 and J usage is TRBJ1-5, with 7 bases lining up with TRBD1. CDR1 and CDR2 (germline): GTSNPN, SVGIG (reference sequence). This CDR3 contains 17 residues. V dropped 3 bases and J dropped 0; count of bases not matched to a gene: 11. The CDR3 DNA is TGTGCCTGGAGACCGGGAGGGGGCCCATATAGCAATCAGCCCCAGCATTTT. Translated: CAWRPGGGPYSNQPQHF.

A few counts support this clone. The J gene is TRBJ2-2, the V gene TRBV4-1; TRBD2 matches 11 bases. Germline values: CDR1 MGHRA, CDR2 YSYEKL. The CDR3 length is 18 residues. V shed 3 bases and J 7 bases; nucleotides not matched to a gene: 13. CDR3 coding DNA: TGCGCCAGCAGCCATACTAGCGGGGGACCCAAGGGGGGCGGGGAGCTGTTTTTT. Residues: CASSHTSGGPKGGGELFF.

J is TRBJ2-7 and V is TRBV7-7; 9 bases are shared with TRBD1. This CDR3 comprises 14 residues. V lost 5 bases, J lost 5 bases, and 7 bases stayed unmatched. CDR1 and CDR2 from the germline V gene are SSHAT and FNYEAQ (reference sequence). CDR3 amino acids: CASSPTGGLDEQYF. Here the CDR3 DNA reads TGTGCCAGCAGCCCTACAGGGGGCCTCGACGAGCAGTACTTC.

The chain couples TRBV5-4 to TRBJ2-3; 9 bases line up with TRBD2. CDR1 and CDR2 from the germline V gene are SGHNT and YYREEE (reference sequence). This CDR3 comprises 17 residues. With V trimmed by 4 bases and J by 5 bases, 14 bases remained unmatched. The CDR3 region is CASSPQRGGGAKDTQYF. As DNA, the CDR3 is TGTGCCAGCAGCCCCCAGAGGGGCGGGGGGGCCAAAGATACGCAGTATTTT.

The J gene is TRBJ1-4, the V gene TRBV19, with D uncertain. Germline CDR1 LNHDA, CDR2 SQIVND (reference sequence). V shed 7 bases and J shed 4 bases, with 13 bases lying between them. The CDR3 loop spans 14 amino acids. The CDR3 region is CASKSAQINEKLFF. The CDR3 nucleotides are TGTGCCAGTAAATCCGCCCAGATTAATGAAAAACTGTTTTTT. Based on the CDR3 plus reference TRBV19 and TRBJ1-4, the full variable domain is DGGITQSPKYLFRKEGQNVTLSCEQNLNHDAMYWYRQDPGQGLRLIYYSQIVNDFQKGDIAEGYSVSREKKESFPLTVTSAQKNPTAFYLCASKSAQINEKLFFGSGTQLSVL.

This clone was observed once. The rearrangement links TRBV19 to TRBJ1-1; no clear D. This CDR3 is 13 amino acids long. CDR1 LNHDA and CDR2 SQIVND come from the germline V gene (reference sequence). Trimming stripped 2 bases from V and 5 bases from J, with 9 bases between. DNA of the CDR3: TGTGCCAGTAGTATATCCCCGAGTACTGAAGCTTTCTTT. It specifies CASSISPSTEAFF.

This chain links TRBV2 with TRBJ1-5; a possible D gene is TRBD1 (6 bases). CDR3 length: 18 amino acids. The germline V and J ends were trimmed by 3 bases and 1 base, with 19 bases remaining between them. CDR1 is SNHLY and CDR2 is FYNNEI in the germline V gene. CDR3 DNA: TGTGCCAGCAGTGAGCGCAGGGGAGCCTTTAGGAGCAATCAGCCCCAGCATTTT. Translation: CASSERRGAFRSNQPQHF.